These 11 T cell receptor beta chains were all obtained from the same sample, sequenced in a study of OX40 agonist ivuxolimab in advanced cancers. Assay used: immunoSEQ multiplex PCR; TCRdb lists only in-frame clones, some missing. The sample shows about 80,000 clones, around 90% of them seen only once. Sequenced here: CD4+ or CD8+ T cells sorted from blood, sampled in a trial of the OX40 agonist ivuxolimab. All receptors derive from an adult with an advanced solid tumor such as melanoma, head and neck, liver or kidney cancer.

V is TRBV7-2 and J is TRBJ2-5; possible D gene TRBD2, 5 bases. The germline V gene encodes CDR1 SGHTA and CDR2 FQGNSA. Trimming pared 4 bases from V and 5 bases from J, leaving 14 bases between. This CDR3 has 14 amino acids. DNA of the CDR3: TGTGCCAGCAGCTGGCGTGCGGACTCGGAGACCCAGTACTTC. Protein: CASSWRADSETQYF.

The chain is built from TRBV19 and TRBJ1-2; 8 bases fit TRBD1. The CDR3 covers 14 residues. Germline values: CDR1 LNHDA, CDR2 SQIVND (reference sequence). The junction had 5 bases not matched to a gene; V was cut back by 3 bases and J by 5 bases. CDR3: CASSIGQGFYGYTF. The DNA for the CDR3 is TGTGCCAGTAGTATCGGACAGGGTTTTTATGGCTACACCTTC. The full variable domain, completed using reference TRBV19 and TRBJ1-2, is DGGITQSPKYLFRKEGQNVTLSCEQNLNHDAMYWYRQDPGQGLRLIYYSQIVNDFQKGDIAEGYSVSREKKESFPLTVTSAQKNPTAFYLCASSIGQGFYGYTFGSGTRLTVV.

This rearrangement joins TRBV6-6 to TRBJ2-7; a weak D match, TRBD1 (6 bases). The CDR3 covers 12 residues. Germline CDR1 MNHNY, CDR2 SVGAGI (reference sequence). Between the trimmed V and J ends, which lost 8 bases and 4 bases, there was a span of 12 bases. The CDR3, as DNA: TGTGCCAGCGCCGACAGGATTTACGAGCAGTACTTC. Its translation: CASADRIYEQYF.

This chain joins TRBV10-1 and TRBJ2-7; either TRBD1 or TRBD2 may fit D (6 bases each). The CDR3 extends over 13 amino acids. Germline V CDR1 and CDR2: WNHNN, SYGVQD (reference sequence). With 4 bases removed from V and 5 bases from J, the gap between germline ends came to 12 bases. CDR3 bases: TGCGCCAGCAGTGGGGGGGCCGAGGACGAGCAGTACTTC. This sequence encodes CASSGGAEDEQYF.

This CDR3 is CASSPLDRVSYTF. The CDR3 region has the DNA TGTGCCAGCAGTCCCCTGGATAGGGTCAGCTACACCTTC. The chain is built from TRBV2 and TRBJ1-2, with no clear D. Trimming took 5 bases from V and 9 from J, leaving 16 bases between them. The germline V gene has CDR1 SNHLY and CDR2 FYNNEI. This CDR3 is built from 13 residues.

This chain connects TRBV6-6 to TRBJ1-1; D is ambiguous. The CDR3 totals 12 residues. V lost 6 bases to trimming and J lost 2 bases, with 7 bases between them. Looked up from germline, CDR1 is MNHNY and CDR2 is SVGAGI (reference sequence). The CDR3 nucleotides read TGTGCCAGCAGCCGGCCAAACACTGAAGCTTTCTTT. This encodes CASSRPNTEAFF.

V is TRBV7-3 and J is TRBJ2-1, with 8 bases fitting TRBD2. V gave up 5 bases and J gave up 1 base; unmatched junction bases: 4. The CDR3 covers 15 residues. Germline loops: CDR1 SGHTA, CDR2 FQGTGA. The DNA for the CDR3 is TGTGCCAGCAGCCCCAAGCGGGAGTCCTACAATGAGCAGTTCTTC. It encodes CASSPKRESYNEQFF. Filled out from reference TRBV7-3 and TRBJ2-1, the complete variable domain reads GAGVSQTPSNKVTEKGKYVELRCDPISGHTALYWYRQSLGQGPEFLIYFQGTGAADDSGLPNDRFFAVRPEGSVSTLKIQRTERGDSAVYLCASSPKRESYNEQFFGPGTRLTVL.

This clone was counted only a few times. The chain couples TRBV7-2 to TRBJ2-2; TRBD1 matches 9 bases. CDR3 length equals 16 residues. Germline CDR1 SGHTA, CDR2 FQGNSA. V shed 5 bases and J 7 bases; nucleotides not matched to a gene: 11. In DNA, the CDR3 is TGTGCCAGCAGCCAAAACCAACAGGGGGCTAACGGGGAGCTGTTTTTT. Its protein product is CASSQNQQGANGELFF.

V gene TRBV7-2 combines with J gene TRBJ1-2, with D maybe TRBD1 (5 bases). The germline V gene encodes CDR1 SGHTA and CDR2 FQGNSA. The CDR3 is 15 amino acids. V lost 5 bases and J lost 8, with 21 bases in between. The CDR3 DNA follows: TGTGCCAGCAGCCCCAGCGGGGCGGGCTTGACGGGCTACACCTTC. It is translated as CASSPSGAGLTGYTF.

This rearrangement joins TRBV13 to TRBJ1-2, with TRBD1 as a possible D gene (6 bases). Germline V gives CDR1 PRHDT, CDR2 FYEKMQ (reference sequence). CDR3 size: 14 residues. V was pared by 5 bases and J by 5 bases, with 15 bases between. This CDR3 reads CASSPGGHYYGYTF. CDR3 DNA: TGTGCCAGCAGCCCCGGGGGGCATTATTATGGCTACACCTTC.

This chain joins TRBV7-2 and TRBJ2-7; D could derive from TRBD1 or TRBD2 (5 bases each). Germline CDR1 SGHTA, CDR2 FQGNSA. The CDR3 has 14 amino acids. The germline V and J ends were trimmed by 4 bases and 3 bases, with 13 bases remaining between them. CDR3 loop: CASSSRDDYYEQYF. CDR3 DNA: TGTGCCAGCAGCTCCCGGGACGATTACTACGAGCAGTACTTC.